Presented here are 22 T cell receptor beta chains from one specimen sequenced in a study of blood T cells in healthy people across ages. Together with a sample-barcoded 5' primer, a J-beta primer mix was included in a second PCR lasting roughly 6 to 12 cycles. TCRdb re-called the 5' RACE reads through MiXCR, storing one row per CDR3 protein. The table shows approximately 700,000 distinct CDR3 sequences, with about 30% occurring only once. The sample comprised blood. The receptors shown here come from a woman of 80 years or more in good health.

This clonotype was seen ten or more times. This chain's CDR3 is CATSGRRDRGQETQYF. The CDR3 coding sequence is TGTGCCACCAGTGGGCGCCGGGACAGGGGGCAAGAGACCCAGTACTTC. The chain combines TRBV24-1 with TRBJ2-5; 11 bases line up with TRBD1. Germline values: CDR1 KGHDR, CDR2 SFDVKD. V lost 5 bases, J lost 2 bases, and 6 bases stayed unmatched. The CDR3 spans 16 residues.

This clonotype was counted ten times or more. The chain combines TRBV10-3 with TRBJ2-6, with 11 positions matching TRBD2. Germline values: CDR1 ENHRY, CDR2 SYGVKD. V dropped 2 bases and J dropped 1; count of bases not matched to a gene: 4. The CDR3 sequence is 18 residues long. The CDR3: CAISEPLAGASGANVLTF. CDR3 nucleotide sequence: TGTGCCATCAGTGAGCCACTAGCGGGGGCTTCTGGGGCCAACGTCCTGACTTTC.

This clonotype came up many times. CDR3 in amino acids: CASSGGQVLAYEQYF. The CDR3 DNA follows: TGTGCCAGCAGCGGTGGACAGGTTCTAGCATACGAGCAGTACTTC. The chain recombines TRBV11-2 with TRBJ2-7; 7 nucleotides line up with TRBD1. Germline CDR1 and CDR2: SGHAT and FQNNGV. J gave up 4 bases and V 5 bases, and 11 bases lay outside the gene matches. The CDR3 is 15 residues long.

Remarks on this clonotype: This may come from a read error, since a much larger clone is one base off. The CDR3 nucleotides read TGTGCCAGCAGCCGGAAGGAAGGGACCCAGTACTTC. The encoded protein is CASSRKEGTQYF. V and J are TRBV14 and TRBJ2-4; no firm D call. The J call may be mistaken, given a closer DNA end match to TRBJ2-5. CDR3 length: 12 residues. Looked up from germline, CDR1 is SGHDN and CDR2 is FVKESK.

The chain has TRBV7-9 and TRBJ2-3; the match to TRBD1 covers 9 bases. Germline CDR1 is SEHNR and CDR2 is FQNEAQ (reference sequence). J gave up 4 bases and V 4 bases, and 9 bases lay outside the gene matches. The CDR3 extends over 16 amino acids. CDR3: CASSSQQGALADTQYF. CDR3 bases: TGTGCCAGCAGCTCGCAACAGGGGGCGCTTGCAGATACGCAGTATTTT.

The CDR3 loop reads CASSPPGSRGTEAFF. CDR3 nucleotide sequence: TGTGCCAGCTCACCACCAGGATCGAGGGGCACTGAAGCTTTCTTT. J is TRBJ1-1 and V is TRBV18; tentatively, D is TRBD1 (5 bases). Germline CDR1 is KGHSH and CDR2 is LQKENI. V lost 0 bases to trimming and J lost 4 bases, with 12 bases between them. The CDR3 length is 15 residues.

In its sample, this clonotype was seen many times. This rearrangement joins TRBV6-6 to TRBJ2-5, with 9 bases identical to TRBD2. Germline V gives CDR1 MNHNY, CDR2 SVGAGI (reference sequence). The CDR3 contains 15 residues. After removal of 6 bases from V and 11 bases from J, the junction contained 16 bases not matched to a gene. The CDR3 nucleotides are TGTGCCAGCAGGCGACGGGAGCGGGGGGCCCAATCGCAGTACTTC. Translating gives CASRRRERGAQSQYF.

This clonotype appeared many times. CDR3 loop: CASSFFEGRNQPQHF. Here the CDR3 DNA reads TGTGCCAGCAGTTTTTTCGAGGGACGCAATCAGCCCCAGCATTTT. The chain combines TRBV27 with TRBJ1-5, with D possibly being TRBD1 (5 bases). CDR3 size: 15 residues. Between the trimmed V and J ends, which lost 3 bases and 2 bases, there was a span of 11 bases. CDR1 and CDR2 from the germline V gene are MNHEY and SMNVEV (reference sequence).

This clonotype was observed at least ten times. V and J are TRBV20-1 and TRBJ2-5; D call uncertain. Trimming pared 3 bases from V and 5 bases from J, leaving 10 bases between. CDR3 size: 12 residues. CDR1 DFQATT and CDR2 SNEGSKA come from the germline V gene (reference sequence). CDR3 bases: TGCAGTGCTAGCTTACTCCGGGAGACCCAGTACTTC. Translation: CSASLLRETQYF.

Ten or more counts support this clonotype. The chain couples TRBV12-3 or TRBV12-4 to TRBJ1-5, with D maybe TRBD1 (5 bases). There are 15 residues in the CDR3. V gave up 8 bases and J gave up 5 bases, with 19 bases separating them. CDR3 sequence reads: CASASAGRADQPQHF. CDR3 bases: TGTGCCAGCGCGTCGGCTGGCAGGGCTGATCAGCCCCAGCATTTT.

This clonotype was picked up many times. This chain connects TRBV5-4 to TRBJ2-5; TRBD1 is a possible D gene (6 bases). Deletions cut 0 bases from V and 4 bases from J, with 10 bases between. Germline loops: CDR1 SGHNT, CDR2 YYREEE (reference sequence). CDR3 length: 14 residues. CDR3 loop: CASSLVGTPETQYF. CDR3 DNA sequence: TGTGCCAGCAGCTTGGTTGGGACACCAGAGACCCAGTACTTC.

This clonotype was picked up a small number of times. The V call is TRBV29-1, the J call TRBJ1-2, with D maybe TRBD1 (6 bases). Germline CDR1 reads SQVTM; CDR2 reads ANQGSEA. This CDR3 region has 14 residues. V lost 4 bases and J lost 2, with 14 bases in between. CDR3 sequence reads: CSVGSNRGNYGYTF. CDR3 DNA sequence: TGCAGCGTTGGGTCTAATAGGGGGAACTATGGCTACACCTTC. Full variable domain (outside the CDR3, taken from reference TRBV29-1 and TRBJ1-2): SAVISQKPSRDICQRGTSLTIQCQVDSQVTMMFWYRQQPGQSLTLIATANQGSEATYESGFVIDKFPISRPNLTFSTLTVSNMSPEDSSIYLCSVGSNRGNYGYTFGSGTRLTVV.

The rearrangement joins TRBV24-1 to TRBJ2-1; D uncertain. Germline CDR1 is KGHDR and CDR2 is SFDVKD. V lost 1 base and J 6 bases, leaving 6 bases between the germline ends. The CDR3 contains 13 residues. The CDR3 reads CATSDFGPNEQFF. The DNA for the CDR3 is TGTGCCACCAGTGATTTCGGGCCCAATGAGCAGTTCTTC.

This clonotype was found many times. The rearrangement links TRBV5-1 to TRBJ2-3, with 15 positions matching TRBD2. Germline V lookup: CDR1 SGHRS, CDR2 YFSETQ. The CDR3 totals 20 residues. V dropped 0 bases and J dropped 1; count of bases not matched to a gene: 9. CDR3 DNA sequence: TGCGCCAGCAGCTTGGAAGGGACTAGCGGGGGGCCGAAGGGCACAGATACGCAGTATTTT. It specifies CASSLEGTSGGPKGTDTQYF.

V usage is TRBV5-1 and J usage is TRBJ2-2, with 7 bases aligning to TRBD1. Per germline, CDR1 SGHRS and CDR2 YFSETQ. This CDR3 has 17 amino acids. Unmatched junction bases numbered 6, after V lost 0 bases and J lost 1 base. The CDR3 DNA is TGCGCCAGCAGCTTGGGGTCGGGACAGAGGAACACCGGGGAGCTGTTTTTT. Its translation is CASSLGSGQRNTGELFF. The full variable domain, completed using reference TRBV5-1 and TRBJ2-2, is KAGVTQTPRYLIKTRGQQVTLSCSPISGHRSVSWYQQTPGQGLQFLFEYFSETQRNKGNFPGRFSGRQFSNSRSEMNVSTLELGDSALYLCASSLGSGQRNTGELFFGEGSRLTVL.

This clonotype showed up many times. The chain couples TRBV6-5 to TRBJ2-3; D not certain. Per the germline V gene, CDR1 is MNHEY and CDR2 is SVGAGI. The CDR3 runs to 11 residues. V lost 5 bases and J 8 bases, leaving 8 bases between the germline ends. CDR3: CASSDPPTQYF. In DNA, the CDR3 is TGTGCCAGCAGTGACCCCCCTACGCAGTATTTT.

In the case of this clonotype: A read error may explain this, as a much larger clone is one base away. This chain connects TRBV5-1 to TRBJ2-7; no reliable D call. CDR1 SGHRS and CDR2 YFSETQ come from the germline V gene. The CDR3 is made up of 13 amino acids. Trimming took 5 bases from V and 6 from J, leaving 15 bases between them. The CDR3 region is CASRFGRDGEQYV. The CDR3 DNA reads TGCGCCAGCAGATTCGGACGTGACGGCGAGCAGTACGTC.

V usage is TRBV27 and J usage is TRBJ1-5; D may be TRBD1 (6 bases). From germline, CDR1 is MNHEY and CDR2 SMNVEV (reference sequence). Trimming pared 7 bases from V and 1 base from J, leaving 11 bases between. The CDR3 has 14 amino acids. In DNA form, the CDR3 reads TGTGCCAGCAAACGGGGGCAAAGCAATCAGCCCCAGCATTTT. Amino acid sequence: CASKRGQSNQPQHF.

This chain connects TRBV19 to TRBJ2-6; possible D gene TRBD1, 5 bases. The V end was cut by 9 bases, the J end by 2 bases, with 20 bases between. The CDR3 has 17 residues. Germline V gene data show CDR1 as LNHDA and CDR2 as SQIVND (reference sequence). The CDR3 coding sequence is TGTGCCAGCCGCTCGTGGCAGGGTAGCACTGGGGCCAACGTCCTGACTTTC. Translating gives CASRSWQGSTGANVLTF.

The rearrangement joins TRBV29-1 to TRBJ1-1, with D hard to call. CDR3 length equals 12 residues. Germline values: CDR1 SQVTM, CDR2 ANQGSEA. The V end lost 7 bases, the J end lost 1 base, and 10 bases lay between the germline ends. Here the CDR3 DNA reads TGCAGCGCAAGAAACACGAACACTGAAGCTTTCTTT. This sequence encodes CSARNTNTEAFF.

This clonotype has more than one count but fewer than ten. The chain is built from TRBV6-6 and TRBJ1-5; D uncertain. Germline loops: CDR1 MNHNY, CDR2 SVGAGI (reference sequence). This CDR3 has 16 amino acids. With 3 bases removed from V and 3 bases from J, the gap between germline ends came to 15 bases. CDR3 sequence reads: CASSYESPGYNQPQHF. The CDR3 nucleotides are TGTGCCAGCAGTTATGAGTCTCCGGGATACAATCAGCCCCAGCATTTT.

This clonotype appeared many times. V is TRBV7-9 and J is TRBJ2-4, with a weak D call TRBD1 (5 bases). The CDR3 consists of 13 residues. Trimming left V 1 base short and J 6 bases short, with 7 bases between. Germline V CDR1 and CDR2: SEHNR, FQNEAQ (reference sequence). The CDR3, as DNA: TGTGCCAGCAGCTTAGGACAGTTAAACATTCAGTACTTC. It encodes CASSLGQLNIQYF.